The rows below give T cell receptor beta chains drawn from one sample of a study of spatial heterogeneity in lung cancer. TCRdb processed the 5' RACE reads anew with MiXCR; each CDR3 protein has one entry. The sample contains about 100,000 distinct CDR3 sequences, 4.4% of which appear only once. The starting material was lung tumor tissue, obtained at surgery. These TCRs come from a male donor with early-stage non-small cell lung cancer. The CDR3 runs from the conserved cysteine through the conserved F or W. The D gene is left open where the match is weak. Clone size appears in some rows only: once, few, many, or a class for an expanded clone.

V,size,J,D,CDR3,DNA
TRBV12-3/TRBV12-4,few,TRBJ2-2,TRBD1,CASRQAGGDTGELFF,TGTGCCAGCAGGCAGGCAGGGGGCGATACCGGGGAGCTGTTTTTT
TRBV11-2,many,TRBJ1-1,NA,CASSLGGDGTQRTEAFF,TGTGCCAGCAGTTTAGGTGGGGACGGAACTCAACGAACTGAAGCTTTCTTT
TRBV5-1,many,TRBJ2-7,NA,CASSTGPTYEQYF,TGCGCCAGCAGCACAGGACCTACCTACGAGCAGTACTTC
TRBV29-1,many,TRBJ2-3,NA,CSVLSRVVGDTQYF,TGCAGCGTTCTTAGTCGGGTAGTAGGAGATACGCAGTATTTT
TRBV20-1,many,TRBJ1-6,NA,CSARTYGPLHF,TGCAGTGCTAGGACGTACGGGCCCCTCCACTTT
TRBV7-2,many,TRBJ2-3,TRBD2,CASSPRGTSGRTDSTQYF,TGTGCCAGCAGCCCAAGGGGGACTAGCGGGAGAACCGATAGTACGCAGTATTTT
TRBV7-9,NA,TRBJ2-1,NA,CASSISTVRSYNEQFF,TGTGCCAGCAGTATCAGTACTGTCCGATCCTACAATGAGCAGTTCTTC
TRBV28,many,TRBJ2-5,NA,CASSLYSQTQYF,TGTGCCAGCAGTTTATACAGCCAGACCCAGTACTTC
TRBV27,many,TRBJ1-5,NA,CASSYNRDRDQPQHF,TGTGCCAGCAGTTATAACAGGGATCGGGATCAGCCCCAGCATTTT
TRBV20-1,many,TRBJ1-3,NA,CSAQSQESLGNTIYF,TGCAGTGCCCAGTCACAGGAATCGTTGGGAAACACCATATATTTT
TRBV9,many,TRBJ2-3,NA,CASSVLQGKDTQYF,TGTGCCAGCAGCGTCCTACAGGGAAAAGATACGCAGTATTTT
TRBV6-1,NA,TRBJ2-1,TRBD2,CASTLGRSFVFWFF,TGTGCCAGCACCCTCGGGAGGTCATTCGTATTTTGGTTCTTC
TRBV5-1,many,TRBJ2-7,TRBD2,CASSVGGRAEQYF,TGCGCCAGCAGCGTAGGCGGGAGAGCCGAGCAGTACTTC
TRBV20-1,many,TRBJ1-5,NA,CSAGRGGQPQHF,TGCAGTGCTGGGAGGGGAGGACAGCCCCAGCATTTT
TRBV7-8,many,TRBJ1-6,NA,CASSLHRSSYNSPLHF,TGTGCCAGCAGCTTACACAGGAGCTCCTATAATTCACCCCTCCACTTT
TRBV12-3/TRBV12-4,many,TRBJ2-1,TRBD2,CATKTGGDGRVIYNEQFF,TGTGCCACCAAGACGGGGGGAGACGGGAGGGTTATCTACAATGAGCAGTTCTTC
TRBV28,many,TRBJ1-2,TRBD1,CASSYRGLGYTF,TGTGCCAGCAGTTACAGGGGGCTCGGCTACACCTTC
TRBV5-1,many,TRBJ2-7,NA,CASSNLNRAGEQYF,TGCGCCAGCAGCAATTTAAACAGGGCTGGCGAGCAGTACTTC
TRBV20-1,many,TRBJ2-7,TRBD2,CSARDSSGRGYEQYF,TGCAGTGCTAGAGATTCTAGCGGGAGAGGGTACGAGCAGTACTTC
TRBV25-1,few,TRBJ2-7,NA,CASSEFRGTEEQYF,TGTGCCAGCAGTGAATTTAGGGGGACTGAGGAGCAGTACTTC
TRBV4-1,many,TRBJ1-5,NA,CASSQARGLSNQPQHF,TGCGCCAGCAGCCAAGCGAGGGGGTTAAGCAATCAGCCCCAGCATTTT
TRBV6-6,many,TRBJ1-3,NA,CASSYTPTRQISGNTIYF,TGTGCCAGCAGTTACACCCCGACCCGACAAATATCTGGAAACACCATATATTTT
TRBV29-1,many,TRBJ2-1,NA,CSTKIPGWHGEQFF,TGCAGCACCAAGATACCCGGTTGGCACGGCGAGCAGTTCTTC
TRBV5-1,NA,TRBJ2-2,NA,CASSFTGAGELFF,TGCGCCAGCAGCTTTACCGGGGCCGGGGAGCTGTTTTTT
TRBV25-1,many,TRBJ2-2,NA,CASTVDTGELFF,TGTGCCAGCACCGTTGACACCGGGGAGCTGTTTTTT
TRBV29-1,many,TRBJ1-2,NA,CSAKLGAWGYTF,TGCAGCGCCAAGCTTGGGGCCTGGGGCTACACCTTC
TRBV3-1,NA,TRBJ1-2,NA,CASSQDGGPAYGYTF,TGTGCCAGCAGCCAAGATGGAGGGCCAGCATATGGCTACACCTTC
TRBV28,many,TRBJ2-7,TRBD2,CASSEAWTSGYEQYF,TGTGCCAGCAGCGAAGCCTGGACTAGCGGCTACGAGCAGTACTTC
TRBV11-2,many,TRBJ2-5,TRBD1,CASSFSGTAQETQYF,TGTGCCAGCAGCTTCTCCGGGACAGCTCAAGAGACCCAGTACTTC
TRBV4-2,NA,TRBJ1-2,TRBD1,CASSQDGTGYGYTF,TGTGCCAGCAGCCAAGACGGGACAGGCTATGGCTACACCTTC
TRBV11-2,many,TRBJ1-4,NA,CASSLGFGYEKLFF,TGTGCCAGCAGCTTAGGATTCGGTTATGAAAAACTGTTTTTT
TRBV7-9,many,TRBJ1-1,NA,CASSLRENTEAFF,TGTGCCAGCAGCTTGAGGGAGAACACTGAAGCTTTCTTT
TRBV5-5,many,TRBJ1-4,TRBD1,CASSFRTGGTNEKLFF,TGTGCCAGCAGCTTTAGGACAGGGGGCACTAATGAAAAACTGTTTTTT
TRBV29-1,few,TRBJ2-1,NA,CSVRGGSRDGEQFF,TGCAGCGTTAGAGGCGGCAGCCGGGACGGTGAGCAGTTCTTC
TRBV7-2,few,TRBJ1-4,NA,CASSPKVRENEKLFF,TGTGCCAGCAGCCCGAAGGTCAGAGAGAATGAAAAACTGTTTTTT